One sample yielded the 13 T cell receptor beta chains listed below, sequenced in a study of blood T cells in healthy people across ages (dated by TCRdb to between 2014 and 2016). Libraries came from 5' RACE. Sequencing took place on an Illumina HiSeq 2500. The second PCR ran for about 6 to 11 cycles and used a J-beta primer mix along with a sample-barcoded 5' primer. The public sequencing data were trimmed at Q25 with fastp and processed into clonotypes with MiXCR by TCRdb, which kept only in-frame beta chains. CDR3 protein duplicates are merged, each entry listing the most common genes and DNA. The sample has about 1 million distinct CDR3 sequences on record, almost 25% of them singletons. The ten top clones hold about 0.69% of the sample. This sample was also put to use in a study of T cells of mothers and their children.

Sequenced material: blood. These receptors were taken from a girl aged 2 to 9 in good health.

This clonotype has only one observation. CDR3 nucleotide sequence: TGTGCCAGCAGTTCCCTGGACAGGGTTCCATATGGCTACACCTTC. Its protein product is CASSSLDRVPYGYTF. This chain links TRBV27 with TRBJ1-2; the match to TRBD1 covers 8 bases. The germline V gene has CDR1 MNHEY and CDR2 SMNVEV (reference sequence). The ends lost 4 bases at V and 5 bases at J; junction bases unmatched: 9. There are 15 residues in the CDR3.

The gene calls are TRBV28 and TRBJ1-6; no firm D call. The CDR3 runs 15 residues. Germline V gene sequence: CDR1 MDHEN, CDR2 SYDVKM. Trimming cost V 5 bases and J 15 bases, with 23 bases left between them. CDR3 residues: CASSHPPTGLLHLHF. DNA of the CDR3: TGTGCCAGCAGTCACCCGCCGACGGGTCTGCTCCACCTCCACTTT.

The chain links TRBV20-1 to TRBJ1-2; possible D gene TRBD1, 5 bases. Germline CDR1 is DFQATT and CDR2 is SNEGSKA (reference sequence). This CDR3 has 12 residues. V gave up 4 bases and J gave up 4 bases, with 10 bases separating them. The CDR3 sequence is CSATTEIYGYTF. The CDR3 nucleotides read TGCAGTGCTACGACAGAAATCTATGGCTACACCTTC.

There are a few counts of this clonotype. The chain employs TRBV29-1 and TRBJ1-5; 9 nucleotides align to TRBD1. CDR1 SQVTM and CDR2 ANQGSEA come from the germline V gene. J lost 6 bases, V lost 4 bases, and 7 bases had no gene match. The CDR3 runs to 14 residues. In nucleotides, the CDR3 is TGCAGCGTTGGGCGGGACAGGGACACTCAGCCCCAGCATTTT. Translated, it gives CSVGRDRDTQPQHF.

This clonotype has just a few counts. The chain links TRBV12-3 or TRBV12-4 to TRBJ1-6; the D gene is possibly TRBD1 (5 bases). CDR3 length equals 15 residues. V lost 5 bases and J 2 bases, leaving 10 bases between the germline ends. The CDR3 is CASSDRQTYNSPLHF. The DNA of the CDR3 is TGTGCCAGCAGTGACCGACAGACCTATAATTCACCCCTCCACTTT.

This sequence joins TRBV11-2 and TRBJ2-3, with 11 bases matching TRBD2. The germline V gene encodes CDR1 SGHAT and CDR2 FQNNGV. This CDR3 is built from 17 residues. V lost 2 bases to trimming and J lost 5 bases; unmatched junction nucleotides: 9. CDR3 DNA sequence: TGTGCCAGCAGCTTAAGGTCTAGCGGGAGGACCCGAGATACGCAGTATTTT. It is translated as CASSLRSSGRTRDTQYF.

The chain employs TRBV6-2 or TRBV6-3 and TRBJ2-5; 7 positions match TRBD1. The J call is in doubt because the DNA end fits TRBJ2-7 better. This CDR3 region has 15 residues. Germline V gene sequence: CDR1 MNHEY, CDR2 SVGEGT. The CDR3 nucleotides are TGTGCCAGCAGCTTCGACAGGGAAGGGGCCTACGAGCAGTACTTC. Protein: CASSFDREGAYEQYF.

This sequence joins TRBV29-1 and TRBJ1-2, with no clear D. V lost 0 bases to trimming and J lost 5 bases, with 10 bases between them. This CDR3 contains 13 residues. Germline lookup yields CDR1 SQVTM and CDR2 ANQGSEA. CDR3 sequence: CSVEDINRYGYTF. CDR3 nucleotides: TGCAGCGTTGAAGATATAAACAGATATGGCTACACCTTC.

This clonotype showed up just a few times. This sequence joins TRBV4-2 and TRBJ2-2, with D tentatively TRBD1 (5 bases). Germline CDR1 reads LGHNA; CDR2 reads YNFKEQ. Between the trimmed V and J ends, which lost 3 bases and 5 bases, there was a span of 13 bases. The CDR3 covers 15 residues. CDR3 in DNA: TGTGCCAGCAGCCAGCCATACCAGGGAACCGGGGAGCTGTTTTTT. This codes for CASSQPYQGTGELFF.

As for this clonotype: A read error may produce the germline difference seen at one junction end. This sequence joins TRBV29-1 and TRBJ2-1, with a weak D call TRBD1 (5 bases). This CDR3 contains 12 residues. Germline V CDR1 and CDR2: SQVTM, ANQGSEA. CDR3 nucleotides: TGCAGCGTTAAAGAAGGGGACAATGAGCAGTTCTTC. Translated: CSVKEGDNEQFF.

The chain is built from TRBV12-3 or TRBV12-4 and TRBJ2-4; no firm D call. The CDR3 has 11 amino acids. V lost 8 bases to trimming and J lost 8 bases, with 10 bases between them. The CDR3: CASSPQDIQYF. DNA of the CDR3: TGTGCCAGCTCTCCTCAGGACATTCAGTACTTC.

This clonotype was seen only a few times. The junction differs from germline at one of its ends, possibly a read error. This chain connects TRBV7-3 to TRBJ2-2, with 7 positions matching TRBD1. CDR3 length: 14 residues. Germline CDR1 and CDR2: SGHTA and FQGTGA. For the CDR3, the DNA is TGCGCCAGCAGACCACAGGGGACCACCGGGGAGCTGTTTTTT. This translates into CASRPQGTTGELFF.

This chain joins TRBV24-1 and TRBJ2-3; D is unclear. The CDR3 covers 16 residues. CDR1 and CDR2 from the germline V gene are KGHDR and SFDVKD. Trimming left V 4 bases short and J 2 bases short, with 15 bases between. The CDR3 nucleotides read TGTGCCACCAGTGAACCTACGCATATCTACACAGATACGCAGTATTTT. It specifies CATSEPTHIYTDTQYF.